The T cell receptor (beta chain) described here comes from a study of spatial heterogeneity in lung cancer. Germline V lookup: CDR1 SEHNR, CDR2 FQNEAQ (reference sequence). V gave up 5 bases and J gave up 5 bases, with 15 bases separating them. CDR3 length: 14 amino acids. Time point here: sample taken at primary tumor resection. TCRdb re-called the 5' RACE reads through MiXCR, storing one row per CDR3 protein. The sample shows 40,000 to 50,000 distinct CDR3 sequences, roughly an eighth of them seen only once. The genes are TRBV7-9 and TRBJ1-1, with no clear D. This sequence was found in a male donor with early-stage non-small cell lung cancer. Specimen: PBMCs, collected at surgery. CDR3 in amino acids: CASSSRSVGTEAFF. CDR3 nucleotides: TGTGCCAGCAGCAGTCGGTCGGTTGGGACTGAAGCTTTCTTT.